The present T cell receptor beta chain was sequenced within a study of shared T cell receptors in the human thymus. The CDR3 spans 14 residues. V shed 5 bases and J shed 7 bases, with 15 bases lying between them. The germline V gene has CDR1 SNHLY and CDR2 FYNNEI. Generated by immunoSEQ multiplex PCR, the TCRdb table keeps only in-frame clones and is missing some. The table has hundreds of thousands of clones, more than 75% seen once. These data were also filed under a second study, of human thymus T cells. As that report states: Resections removed during corrective heart surgery provided the thymus tissue used.

This chain uses TRBV2 with TRBJ1-3, with unresolved D. The TCR originated in a boy in the first two years of life with a congenital heart defect. The sequenced sample consisted of thymocytes. The CDR3 spells CASSTDMIGNTIYF. The DNA of the CDR3 is TGTGCCAGCAGTACTGACATGATCGGTAACACCATATATTTT.